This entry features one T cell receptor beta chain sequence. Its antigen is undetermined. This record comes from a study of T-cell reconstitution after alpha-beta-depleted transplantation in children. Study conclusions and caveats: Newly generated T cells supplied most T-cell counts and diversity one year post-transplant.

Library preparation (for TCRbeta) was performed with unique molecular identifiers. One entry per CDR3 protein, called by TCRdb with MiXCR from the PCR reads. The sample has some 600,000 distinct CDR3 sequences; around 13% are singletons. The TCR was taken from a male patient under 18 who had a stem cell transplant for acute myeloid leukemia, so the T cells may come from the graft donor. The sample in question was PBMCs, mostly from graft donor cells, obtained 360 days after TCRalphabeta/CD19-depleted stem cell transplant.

For the CDR3, the DNA is TGCGCCAGCAGCCAAGGGACCATTGAGGGCACAGATACGCAGTATTTT. Translated: CASSQGTIEGTDTQYF. The J gene is TRBJ2-3, the V gene TRBV4-3; D not certain. V shed 1 base and J shed 1 base, with 12 bases lying between them. Germline values: CDR1 LGHNA, CDR2 YSLEER. The CDR3 has 16 amino acids.